A selection of T cell receptor beta chains follows, all from one sample in a study of cytomegalovirus exposure and HLA in healthy donors. Repertoires were generated with immunoSEQ multiplex PCR, while TCRdb's copy carries only in-frame clones and drops some. Seen here are roughly 230,000 clones, roughly 85% observed once, and the top ten hold 0.2% to 0.25%. The sequencing sample was made of PBMCs. The receptors were gathered from a girl between 2 and 10 years old in good health and CMV-seronegative. Each CDR3 is given with its conserved first and last residue.

cdr3_length v_call cdr3_aa
18 TRBV9 CASSPSRDTTATNEKLFF
15 TRBV19 CASTPTGYSNQPQHF
14 TRBV19 CASSMSGAPPLYTF
14 TRBV10-3 CAISDPGGDYGYTF
15 TRBV11-2 CASSFYTGVGETQYF
14 TRBV4-1 CASSQEGRNSPLHF
9 TRBV11-2 CALSRELFF
12 TRBV6-6 CASSFRGNEQFF
13 TRBV27 CASSYRWGYGYTF
14 TRBV4-1 CASSQDDYTDTQYF
12 TRBV7-2 CASSFEGNTIYF
14 TRBV19 CASREAGGRETQYF
15 TRBV27 CASSSRRTGDTEAFF
13 TRBV2 CASSAVSYNEQFF
15 TRBV5-1 CASSQRLRARGTQYF
16 TRBV5-1 CASSIRTRRTSDTQYF
14 TRBV11-2 CASSLVSGGDTQYF
15 TRBV10-3 CAISASGRGSRGQFF
15 TRBV18 CASSPPDRPNQPQHF
15 TRBV27 CASSNRGRSTDTQYF
16 TRBV15 CATSRDWAGPGNTIYF
17 TRBV11-2 CASSPHVGGILNTEAFF
14 TRBV5-4 CASSLGQGRETQYF
15 TRBV27 CASSFRTGEDEKLFF
15 TRBV7-2 CASSAGLAGTYEQYF
14 TRBV7-9 CASSSEAAVYGYTF
15 TRBV5-8 CASSLARDRRQPQHF
14 TRBV7-7 CASSLAQGNGELFF
14 TRBV2 CASKPGLGHNEQFF
13 TRBV6-1 CASSDTFTYEQYF
17 TRBV4-1 CASSQDRGAGSTDTQYF
14 TRBV4-1 CASSQDLSDYGYTF
13 TRBV30 CAWSRTQNYGYTF
17 TRBV7-9 CSSSPIQGQQGWTEAFF
19 TRBV4-2 CASSQGALAGEDTLREQFF
16 TRBV5-6 CASSLGGAATNEKLFF
14 TRBV6-5 CASRPQGAIYGYTF
13 TRBV5-1 CASSLGVSYEQYF
13 TRBV6-5 CASSPTGNQPQHF
15 TRBV7-2 CASSATSGGAETQYF
14 TRBV12-2 CASRLARFTYEQYF
17 TRBV7-9 CASSGPDRGDSNQPQHF
17 TRBV11-2 CASSLYGGTAAHTEAFF
13 TRBV29-1 CSVRGGWNQPQHF